Listed here is a single TCR beta chain. Only in-frame clones appear in the TCRdb table, and some are missing; sequencing was by immunoSEQ multiplex PCR. In the table there are tens of thousands of clones, nearly 97% of which are singletons. The data were taken from a study of technical replicates of blood from a handful of donors. The sample was T cells isolated from PBMCs. The clonotype comes from a human donor in good health.

DNA of the CDR3: TGTGCCAGCAGTAAATGGAGCGTCGACAATGAGCAGTTCTTC. Residues: CASSKWSVDNEQFF. The chain combines TRBV28 with TRBJ2-1; the D is unclear. In germline, CDR1 is MDHEN, CDR2 SYDVKM. Between the trimmed V and J ends, which lost 5 bases and 5 bases, there was a span of 13 bases. This CDR3 region has 14 residues.